This T cell receptor beta chain was found in a study of blood T cell repertoires in COVID-19. The wider study: Material from acute and convalescent COVID-19 was sourced from the United States, Italy and Spain.

Germline-derived CDR1 and CDR2 are ENHRY and SYGVKD. Trimming cost V 2 bases and J 2 bases, with 15 bases left between them. The CDR3 has 16 amino acids. Cohorts were determined from participant-reported clinical history. Cohort 3 donors were reported recovered after two negative PCRs, clearance, or symptom resolution. Under the authors' procedure: Quantification of nucleated cells was approximated via reference gene primer amplification. TCRdb's table, derived via immunoSEQ multiplex PCR, lists solely in-frame clones and lacks some. V, J and clone size are those of that table, while D and trimming were read from the DNA. The sample lists a few hundred thousand clones, under 85% occurring once.

The chain joins TRBV10-3 to TRBJ1-2, with D unclear. The origin of this receptor is a woman between 50 and 59 years old who had recovered from COVID-19. The sample taken for sequencing was PBMCs or T cells enriched from blood (not recorded which). The CDR3 region has the DNA TGTGCCATCAGTGAGGGATCTTCGGCGGTAAACTATGGCTACACCTTC. Translated: CAISEGSSAVNYGYTF.